Presented here are 25 T cell receptor beta chains from one specimen sequenced in a study of metastatic and nonmetastatic thyroid tumors. Treatment of any kind had been given to no patient before thyroid surgery. TCRdb ran MiXCR on the PCR reads. Of roughly 30,000 clones in the sample, about 24% were seen once. The sample taken for sequencing was blood. The receptors come from a female donor with papillary thyroid cancer or a benign thyroid nodule (not recorded which). Some clones in this sample may be carry-over from other donors' samples.

This clone is medium-sized by share. This sequence joins TRBV12-3 or TRBV12-4 and TRBJ1-6; D is ambiguous. CDR3 length equals 13 residues. Trimming left V 4 bases short and J 7 bases short, with 8 bases between. CDR3: CASSSLDNSPLHF. The CDR3 DNA reads as TGTGCCAGCAGTTCCCTAGACAATTCACCCCTCCACTTT.

The V gene is TRBV5-1, the J gene TRBJ2-2; D gene unclear. CDR3 length: 14 residues. Germline V gene data show CDR1 as SGHRS and CDR2 as YFSETQ. Trimming shortened V by 0 bases and J by 0 bases, and 3 bases separated the two germline ends. CDR3 region: CASSLEPNTGELFF. The CDR3 DNA reads as TGCGCCAGCAGCTTGGAACCGAACACCGGGGAGCTGTTTTTT.

About this clone: Other DNA sequences in the same sample also yield this CDR3. V gene TRBV30 combines with J gene TRBJ2-7; D not certain. CDR1 GTSNPN and CDR2 SVGIG come from the germline V gene (reference sequence). The V gene lost 5 bases and the J gene lost 6 bases, with 23 bases spanning the gap. The CDR3 is 15 amino acids. The DNA of the CDR3 is TGTGCCTGGGCTCCACCTGGATCCTATCTTGGCGAGCAGTACTTC. The encoded protein is CAWAPPGSYLGEQYF.

This clone is labeled medium-sized. This chain joins TRBV28 and TRBJ1-5; 7 positions match TRBD1. The CDR3 extends over 15 amino acids. J gave up 2 bases and V 7 bases, and 8 bases lay outside the gene matches. CDR1 is MDHEN and CDR2 is SYDVKM in the germline V gene. CDR3 residues: CASTLRQGGNQPQHF. The CDR3 coding sequence is TGTGCCAGCACCCTCCGACAGGGTGGCAATCAGCCCCAGCATTTT.

This clone was recorded at least ten times. The CDR3 bases are TGTGCCACCCAAGGACTAGCGGGAGCAAATACCGGGGAGCTGTTTTTT. The encoded protein is CATQGLAGANTGELFF. The V gene is TRBV28, the J gene TRBJ2-2; 13 bases are shared with TRBD2. V shed 10 bases and J 5 bases; nucleotides not matched to a gene: 10. CDR1 and CDR2 from the germline V gene are MDHEN and SYDVKM. The CDR3 sequence is 16 residues long.

V gene TRBV20-1 combines with J gene TRBJ1-1, with 7 bases lining up with TRBD1. CDR3 length: 15 amino acids. The J segment lost 2 bases and the V segment lost 4 bases, leaving 10 bases of the junction unmatched. Germline V CDR1 and CDR2: DFQATT, SNEGSKA (reference sequence). This CDR3 reads CSATPGTADNTEAFF. CDR3 sequence (DNA): TGCAGTGCTACACCCGGGACAGCCGACAACACTGAAGCTTTCTTT.

By sample fraction, this clone is medium-sized (0.01 to 0.1%). J is TRBJ2-1 and V is TRBV6-4; the D call may be TRBD1 or TRBD2 (6 bases each). Germline V gives CDR1 MRHNA, CDR2 SNTAGT. This CDR3 is 15 amino acids long. Between the trimmed V and J ends, which lost 6 bases and 5 bases, there was a span of 17 bases. In DNA form, the CDR3 reads TGTGCCAGCAGCTTCGCGGCGGGACAACACAATGAGCAGTTCTTC. Amino acid sequence: CASSFAAGQHNEQFF.

This clone was counted only a few times. The gene calls are TRBV6-1 and TRBJ1-2; D possibly corresponds to TRBD1 (5 bases). With 6 bases removed from V and 6 bases from J, the gap between germline ends came to 26 bases. Germline CDR1 is MNHNS and CDR2 is SASEGT. The CDR3 has 17 amino acids. CDR3 region: CASRHRWRGAGGHGYTF. The CDR3 region has the DNA TGTGCCAGCAGACACCGATGGAGGGGCGCGGGTGGACATGGCTACACCTTC.

This clone has ten or more counts. This sample also contains other DNA sequences that code for the same CDR3. This chain connects TRBV5-7 to TRBJ2-5; D unresolved. TRBV5-7 is filed as an ORF, its function uncertain. The V end lost 3 bases, the J end lost 5 bases, and 8 bases lay between the germline ends. The CDR3 is 12 residues long. The CDR3 region is CASSWVGETQYF. Here the CDR3 DNA reads TGTGCCAGCAGCTGGGTTGGGGAGACCCAGTACTTC.

This clone is medium-sized in the sample. The chain links TRBV27 to TRBJ2-7; maybe TRBD1 (6 bases). The CDR3 runs 15 residues. The V gene's germline CDR1 is MNHEY and CDR2 SMNVEV (reference sequence). V shed 5 bases and J shed 3 bases, with 17 bases lying between them. Written as DNA, the CDR3 is TGTGCCAGCAGTACGGGGTTCCGGGACAACTACGAGCAGTACTTC. Amino acids: CASSTGFRDNYEQYF.

The chain combines TRBV27 with TRBJ2-7, with TRBD1 matching 9 bases. V trimming: 5 bases; J trimming: 0 bases; junction bases outside the gene matches: 2. The CDR3 totals 14 residues. Germline loops: CDR1 MNHEY, CDR2 SMNVEV (reference sequence). In DNA, the CDR3 is TGTGCCAGCAGTGACAGGGGGACCTCCTACGAGCAGTACTTC. Amino acid sequence: CASSDRGTSYEQYF.

In its sample, this clone was seen a few times. This chain joins TRBV12-5 and TRBJ2-6, with D perhaps being TRBD1 or TRBD2 (5 bases each). The CDR3 is made up of 18 amino acids. Trimming stripped 5 bases from V and 0 bases from J, with 17 bases between. Germline V CDR1 and CDR2: LGHNT, FRNRAP. In DNA, the CDR3 is TGTGCTAGTGGTGCCGGGGCGTCCATGCTCTCTGGGGCCAACGTCCTGACTTTC. Translated, it gives CASGAGASMLSGANVLTF.

The genes are TRBV7-2 and TRBJ2-7; 8 nucleotides line up with TRBD2. Germline V gene data show CDR1 as SGHTA and CDR2 as FQGNSA. This CDR3 has 15 amino acids. V was pared by 5 bases and J by 2 bases, with 8 bases of the junction left unmatched. The CDR3 here is CASSPRGGGTYEQYF. The CDR3 DNA reads as TGTGCCAGCAGCCCCCGGGGGGGCGGAACCTACGAGCAGTACTTC.

The V and J genes are TRBV6-2 or TRBV6-3 and TRBJ2-2; TRBD2 matches at 8 bases. Germline V gene sequence: CDR1 MNHEY, CDR2 SVGEGT. The CDR3 runs 18 residues. V shed 5 bases, J shed 4 bases, and the junction held 15 bases outside the gene matches. DNA of the CDR3: TGTGCCAGCAGTCCTTATTCAGCGGGAGTTATGAGCACCGGGGAGCTGTTTTTT. Its protein is CASSPYSAGVMSTGELFF.

This clone was detected many times. This chain links TRBV20-1 with TRBJ1-5; 7 bases agree with TRBD1. The CDR3 length is 14 residues. Germline V lookup: CDR1 DFQATT, CDR2 SNEGSKA (reference sequence). With 0 bases clipped from V and 1 base from J, the junction kept 0 bases outside the gene matches. CDR3 region: CSAREGGSNQPQHF. Here the CDR3 DNA reads TGCAGTGCTAGAGAAGGGGGCAGCAATCAGCCCCAGCATTTT.

This clone has a handful of counts. The chain has TRBV7-9 and TRBJ2-3, with a possible D match to TRBD2 (5 bases). Looked up from germline, CDR1 is SEHNR and CDR2 is FQNEAQ (reference sequence). The CDR3 length is 14 residues. The V end lost 5 bases, the J end lost 4 bases, and 13 bases lay between the germline ends. CDR3 protein: CASSLGGGSDTQYF. Written as DNA, the CDR3 is TGTGCCAGCAGCCTCGGTGGCGGGTCAGATACGCAGTATTTT.

In its sample, this clone is medium-sized. The V gene is TRBV27, the J gene TRBJ1-6; D gene ambiguous. Trimming took 1 base from V and 1 from J, leaving 11 bases between them. The length of the CDR3 is 17 residues. The germline V gene encodes CDR1 MNHEY and CDR2 SMNVEV (reference sequence). The CDR3 DNA reads TGTGCCAGCAGTTTATTAAGGGCAGGTTCCTATAATTCACCCCTCCACTTT. The encoded protein is CASSLLRAGSYNSPLHF.

This clone appeared many times. For the CDR3, the DNA is TGTGCCAGCAGCTTCGGGACTAGCGGGAGGGGCGAGCAGTACTTC. It yields the protein CASSFGTSGRGEQYF. This chain connects TRBV7-2 to TRBJ2-7; 16 nucleotides line up with TRBD2. The CDR3 is made up of 15 amino acids. The ends lost 3 bases at V and 6 bases at J; junction bases unmatched: 2. Germline lookup yields CDR1 SGHTA and CDR2 FQGNSA.

The J gene is TRBJ2-7, the V gene TRBV10-1; a possible D gene is TRBD2 (6 bases). The V end lost 0 bases, the J end lost 5 bases, and 17 bases lay between the germline ends. Germline CDR1 and CDR2: WNHNN and SYGVQD (reference sequence). This CDR3 spans 16 amino acids. The CDR3 DNA sequence: TGCGCCAGCAGTGAGTCGTCTTCGTGGAGGGGCGACGAGCAGTACTTC. It is translated as CASSESSSWRGDEQYF.

The chain combines TRBV7-3 with TRBJ2-7, with D perhaps TRBD2 (6 bases). This CDR3 comprises 15 residues. V was clipped by 5 bases and J by 0 bases, with 14 bases between them. The germline V gene has CDR1 SGHTA and CDR2 FQGTGA. In DNA, the CDR3 is TGTGCCAGCAGCCCACAAGCGGGTAGCTCCTACGAGCAGTACTTC. Protein sequence: CASSPQAGSSYEQYF. The full variable domain, its missing parts supplied by reference TRBV7-3 and TRBJ2-7, is GAGVSQTPSNKVTEKGKYVELRCDPISGHTALYWYRQSLGQGPEFLIYFQGTGAADDSGLPNDRFFAVRPEGSVSTLKIQRTERGDSAVYLCASSPQAGSSYEQYFGPGTRLTVT.

This chain links TRBV28 with TRBJ2-5; D is undetermined. The V and J ends lost 3 bases and 3 bases respectively, with 5 bases between them. Germline V gene sequence: CDR1 MDHEN, CDR2 SYDVKM. This CDR3 spans 12 amino acids. CDR3 in amino acids: CASSFREETQYF. The CDR3 DNA reads as TGTGCCAGCAGTTTCAGAGAAGAGACCCAGTACTTC.

The V call is TRBV4-3, the J call TRBJ1-2; 8 bases agree with TRBD1. There are 16 residues in the CDR3. CDR1 LGHNA and CDR2 YSLEER come from the germline V gene. Trimming took 4 bases from V and 7 from J; bases not matched to a gene: 14. The CDR3 DNA follows: TGCGCCAGCAGCCCGCAGAAACCGGACAGGGATCGTGGCTACACCTTC. This translates into CASSPQKPDRDRGYTF.

In this sample, this clone turned up many times. This chain uses TRBV18 with TRBJ1-1; D gene unclear. Trimming stripped 3 bases from V and 3 bases from J, with 11 bases between. Germline CDR1 and CDR2: KGHSH and LQKENI. The length of the CDR3 is 14 residues. In nucleotides, the CDR3 is TGTGCCAGCTCACCGGGAAGGGTTGACACTGAAGCTTTCTTT. Protein product: CASSPGRVDTEAFF. Together with reference TRBV18 and TRBJ1-1, the CDR3 gives the full variable domain: NAGVMQNPRHLVRRRGQEARLRCSPMKGHSHVYWYRQLPEEGLKFMVYLQKENIIDESGMPKERFSAEFPKEGPSILRIQQVVRGDSAAYFCASSPGRVDTEAFFGQGTRLTVV.

The chain has TRBV5-1 and TRBJ2-1; D may be TRBD1 or TRBD2 (5 bases each). The CDR3 consists of 17 residues. CDR1 and CDR2 (germline): SGHRS, YFSETQ. The ends were cut back, 3 bases at V and 4 bases at J, with 20 bases in the middle. CDR3 in DNA: TGCGCCAGCAGCTCCCTCCTAACTAGAGGGGTTTACAATGAGCAGTTCTTC. Encoded protein: CASSSLLTRGVYNEQFF.

This clone was seen many times. J is TRBJ2-7 and V is TRBV24-1; no firm D call. From germline, CDR1 is KGHDR and CDR2 SFDVKD. CDR3 length: 13 residues. The V end was cut by 6 bases, the J end by 7 bases, with 15 bases between. CDR3 DNA sequence: TGTGCCACCAGTCATGGTGATCTTGGGGAGCAGTACTTC. Residues: CATSHGDLGEQYF.